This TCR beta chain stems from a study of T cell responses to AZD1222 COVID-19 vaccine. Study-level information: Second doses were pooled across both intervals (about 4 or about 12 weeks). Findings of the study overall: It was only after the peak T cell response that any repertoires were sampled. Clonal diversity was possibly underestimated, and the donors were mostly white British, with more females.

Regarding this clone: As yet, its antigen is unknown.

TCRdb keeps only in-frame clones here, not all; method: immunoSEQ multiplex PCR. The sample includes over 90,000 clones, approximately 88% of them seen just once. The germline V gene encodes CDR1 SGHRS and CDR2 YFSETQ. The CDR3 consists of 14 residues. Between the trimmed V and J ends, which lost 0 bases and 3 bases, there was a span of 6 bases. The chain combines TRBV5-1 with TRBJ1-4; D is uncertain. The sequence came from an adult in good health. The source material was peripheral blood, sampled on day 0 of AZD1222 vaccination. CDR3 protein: CASSLEGSNEKLFF. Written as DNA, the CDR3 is TGCGCCAGCAGCTTGGAGGGATCTAATGAAAAACTGTTTTTT.